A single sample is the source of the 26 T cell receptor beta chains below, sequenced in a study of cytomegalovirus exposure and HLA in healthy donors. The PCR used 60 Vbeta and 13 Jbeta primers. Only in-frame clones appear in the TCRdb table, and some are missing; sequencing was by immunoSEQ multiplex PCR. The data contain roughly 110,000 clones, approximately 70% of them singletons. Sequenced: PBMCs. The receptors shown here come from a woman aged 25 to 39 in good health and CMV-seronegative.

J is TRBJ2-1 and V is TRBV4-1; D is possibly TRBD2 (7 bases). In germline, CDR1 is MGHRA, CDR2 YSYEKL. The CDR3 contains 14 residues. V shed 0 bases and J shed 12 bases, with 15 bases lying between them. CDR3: CASSQEGIGGRQFF. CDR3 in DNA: TGCGCCAGCAGCCAAGAAGGTATCGGGGGGCGGCAGTTCTTC.

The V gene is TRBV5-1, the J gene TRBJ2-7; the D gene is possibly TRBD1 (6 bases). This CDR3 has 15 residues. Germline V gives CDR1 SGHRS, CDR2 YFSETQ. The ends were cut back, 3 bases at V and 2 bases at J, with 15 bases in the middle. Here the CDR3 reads CASSSVDSRPYEQYF. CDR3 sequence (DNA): TGCGCCAGCAGCTCGGTGGACAGTCGCCCCTACGAGCAGTACTTC.

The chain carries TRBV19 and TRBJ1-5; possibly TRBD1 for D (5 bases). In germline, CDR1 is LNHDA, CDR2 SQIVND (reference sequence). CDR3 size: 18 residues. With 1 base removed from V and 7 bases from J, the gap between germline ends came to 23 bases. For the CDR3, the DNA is TGTGCCAGTAGTATAGCCGATACCGGGACTGCCCTCAGACAGCCCCAGCATTTT. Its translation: CASSIADTGTALRQPQHF.

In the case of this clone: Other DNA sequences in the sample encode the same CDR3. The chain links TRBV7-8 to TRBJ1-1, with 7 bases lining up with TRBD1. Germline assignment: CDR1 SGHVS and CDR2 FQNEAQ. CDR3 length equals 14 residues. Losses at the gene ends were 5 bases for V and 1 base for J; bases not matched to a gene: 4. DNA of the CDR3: TGTGCCAGCAGCGTAACAGGGGAGAACACTGAAGCTTTCTTT. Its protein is CASSVTGENTEAFF.

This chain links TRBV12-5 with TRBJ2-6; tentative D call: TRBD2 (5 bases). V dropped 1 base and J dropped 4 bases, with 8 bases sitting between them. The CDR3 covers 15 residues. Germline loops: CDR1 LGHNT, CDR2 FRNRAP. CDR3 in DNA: TGTGCTAGTGGTTTGGCGGGATCCGGGGCCAACGTCCTGACTTTC. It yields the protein CASGLAGSGANVLTF.

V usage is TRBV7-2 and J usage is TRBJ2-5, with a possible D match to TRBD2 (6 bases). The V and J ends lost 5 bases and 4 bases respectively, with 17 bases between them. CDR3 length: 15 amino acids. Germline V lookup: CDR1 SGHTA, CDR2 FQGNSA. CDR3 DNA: TGTGCCAGCAGCCGTCCGGGACTTAGGGGAGAGACCCAGTACTTC. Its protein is CASSRPGLRGETQYF.

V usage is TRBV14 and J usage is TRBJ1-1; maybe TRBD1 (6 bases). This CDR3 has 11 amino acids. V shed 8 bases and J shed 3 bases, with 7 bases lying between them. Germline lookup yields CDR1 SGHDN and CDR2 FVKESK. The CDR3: CASGGDTEAFF. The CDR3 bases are TGTGCCAGCGGGGGCGACACTGAAGCTTTCTTT.

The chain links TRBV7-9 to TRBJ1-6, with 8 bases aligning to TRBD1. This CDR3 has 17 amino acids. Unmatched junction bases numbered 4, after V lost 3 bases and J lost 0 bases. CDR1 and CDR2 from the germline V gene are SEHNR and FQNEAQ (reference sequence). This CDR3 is CASSFNRGSSYNSPLHF. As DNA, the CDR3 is TGTGCCAGCAGCTTTAACAGGGGGAGCTCCTATAATTCACCCCTCCACTTT.

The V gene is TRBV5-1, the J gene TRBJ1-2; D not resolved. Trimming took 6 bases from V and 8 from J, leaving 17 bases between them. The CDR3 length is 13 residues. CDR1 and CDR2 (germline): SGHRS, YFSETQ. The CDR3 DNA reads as TGCGCCAGCACGGACGAGGGAGACTGGGGCTACACCTTC. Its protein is CASTDEGDWGYTF. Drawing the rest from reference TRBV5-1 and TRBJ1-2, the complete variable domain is KAGVTQTPRYLIKTRGQQVTLSCSPISGHRSVSWYQQTPGQGLQFLFEYFSETQRNKGNFPGRFSGRQFSNSRSEMNVSTLELGDSALYLCASTDEGDWGYTFGSGTRLTVV.

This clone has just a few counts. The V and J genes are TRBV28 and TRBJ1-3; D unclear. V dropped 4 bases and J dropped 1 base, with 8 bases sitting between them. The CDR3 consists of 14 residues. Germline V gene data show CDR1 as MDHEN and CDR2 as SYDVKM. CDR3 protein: CASSSSGSGNTIYF. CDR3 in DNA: TGTGCCAGCAGTTCCTCGGGGTCTGGAAACACCATATATTTT.

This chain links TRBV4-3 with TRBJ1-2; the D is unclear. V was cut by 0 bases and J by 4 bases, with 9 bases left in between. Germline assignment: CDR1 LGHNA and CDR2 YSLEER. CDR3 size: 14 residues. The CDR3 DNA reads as TGCGCCAGCAGCCAAGAACAGACAACCTATGGCTACACCTTC. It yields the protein CASSQEQTTYGYTF.

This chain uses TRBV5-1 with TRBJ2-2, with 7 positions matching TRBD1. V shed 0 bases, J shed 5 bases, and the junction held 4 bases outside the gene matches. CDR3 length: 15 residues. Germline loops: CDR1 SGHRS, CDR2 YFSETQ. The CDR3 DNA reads TGCGCCAGCAGCTTGGCGGCAGGGGGTACCGGGGAGCTGTTTTTT. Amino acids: CASSLAAGGTGELFF.

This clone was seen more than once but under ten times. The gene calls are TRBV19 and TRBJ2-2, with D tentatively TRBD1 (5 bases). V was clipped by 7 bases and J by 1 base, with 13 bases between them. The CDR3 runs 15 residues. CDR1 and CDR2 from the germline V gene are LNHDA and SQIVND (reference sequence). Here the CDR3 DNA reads TGTGCCAGTACTAAAGGGGCGTGGAACACCGGGGAGCTGTTTTTT. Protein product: CASTKGAWNTGELFF.

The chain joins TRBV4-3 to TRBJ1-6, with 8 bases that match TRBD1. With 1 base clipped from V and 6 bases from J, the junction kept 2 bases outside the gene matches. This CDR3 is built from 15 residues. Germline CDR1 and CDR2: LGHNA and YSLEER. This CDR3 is CASSQADRGNSPLHF. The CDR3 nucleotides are TGCGCCAGCAGCCAAGCCGACAGGGGTAATTCACCCCTCCACTTT.

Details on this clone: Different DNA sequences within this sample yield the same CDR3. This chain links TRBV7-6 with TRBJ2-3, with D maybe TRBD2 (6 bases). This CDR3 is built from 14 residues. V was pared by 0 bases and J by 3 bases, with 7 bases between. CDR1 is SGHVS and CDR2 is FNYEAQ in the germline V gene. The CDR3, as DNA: TGTGCCAGCAGCTTAGCGGGAGGAACAGATACGCAGTATTTT. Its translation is CASSLAGGTDTQYF. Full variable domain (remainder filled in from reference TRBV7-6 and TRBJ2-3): GAGVSQSPRYKVTKRGQDVALRCDPISGHVSLYWYRQALGQGPEFLTYFNYEAQQDKSGLPNDRFSAERPEGSISTLTIQRTEQRDSAMYRCASSLAGGTDTQYFGPGTRLTVL.

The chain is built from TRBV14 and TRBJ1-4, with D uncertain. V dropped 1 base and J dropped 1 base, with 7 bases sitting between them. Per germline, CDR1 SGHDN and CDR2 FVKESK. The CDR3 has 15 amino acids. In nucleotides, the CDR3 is TGTGCCAGCAGCCAAGGACTGAAAACTAATGAAAAACTGTTTTTT. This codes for CASSQGLKTNEKLFF.

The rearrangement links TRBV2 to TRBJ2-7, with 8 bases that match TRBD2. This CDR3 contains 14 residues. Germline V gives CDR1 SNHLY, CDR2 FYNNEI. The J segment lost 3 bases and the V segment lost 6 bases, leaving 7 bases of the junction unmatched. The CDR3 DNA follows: TGTGCCAGCAGGGGCCGGGAGGGCCTCTACGAGCAGTACTTC. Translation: CASRGREGLYEQYF.

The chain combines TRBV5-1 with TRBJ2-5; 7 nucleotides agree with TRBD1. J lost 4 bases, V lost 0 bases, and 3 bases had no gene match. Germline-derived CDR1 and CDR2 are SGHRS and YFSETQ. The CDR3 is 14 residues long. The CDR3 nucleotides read TGCGCCAGCAGCTTGGGACAGGGTGGAGAGACCCAGTACTTC. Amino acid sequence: CASSLGQGGETQYF.

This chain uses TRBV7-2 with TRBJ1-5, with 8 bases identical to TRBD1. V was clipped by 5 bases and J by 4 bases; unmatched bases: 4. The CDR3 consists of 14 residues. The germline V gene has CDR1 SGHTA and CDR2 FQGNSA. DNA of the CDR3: TGTGCCAGCAGCAAAACAGGGGGTAATCAGCCCCAGCATTTT. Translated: CASSKTGGNQPQHF.

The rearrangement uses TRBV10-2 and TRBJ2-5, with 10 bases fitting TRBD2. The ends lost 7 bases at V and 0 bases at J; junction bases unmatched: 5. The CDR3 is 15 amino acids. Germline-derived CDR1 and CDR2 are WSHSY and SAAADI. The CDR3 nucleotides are TGCGCCAGCACCCTACTAGCGGGAAACCAAGAGACCCAGTACTTC. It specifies CASTLLAGNQETQYF.

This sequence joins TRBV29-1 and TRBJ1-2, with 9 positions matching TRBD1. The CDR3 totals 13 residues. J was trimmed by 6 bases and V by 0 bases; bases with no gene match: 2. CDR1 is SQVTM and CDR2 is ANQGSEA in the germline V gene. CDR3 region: CSVEDGTGNGYTF. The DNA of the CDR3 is TGCAGCGTTGAAGATGGGACAGGGAATGGCTACACCTTC.

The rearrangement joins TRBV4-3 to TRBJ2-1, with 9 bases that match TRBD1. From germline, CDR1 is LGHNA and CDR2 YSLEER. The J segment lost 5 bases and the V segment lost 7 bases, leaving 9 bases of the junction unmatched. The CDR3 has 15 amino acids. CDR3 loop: CASNSPGTGNNEQFF. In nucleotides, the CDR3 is TGCGCCAGCAACAGTCCCGGGACAGGGAACAATGAGCAGTTCTTC.

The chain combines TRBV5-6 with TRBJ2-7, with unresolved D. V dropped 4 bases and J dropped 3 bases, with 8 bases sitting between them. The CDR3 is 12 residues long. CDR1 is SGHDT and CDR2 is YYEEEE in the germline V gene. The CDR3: CASSRLSYEQYF. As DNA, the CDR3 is TGTGCCAGCAGCCGTCTAAGCTACGAGCAGTACTTC.

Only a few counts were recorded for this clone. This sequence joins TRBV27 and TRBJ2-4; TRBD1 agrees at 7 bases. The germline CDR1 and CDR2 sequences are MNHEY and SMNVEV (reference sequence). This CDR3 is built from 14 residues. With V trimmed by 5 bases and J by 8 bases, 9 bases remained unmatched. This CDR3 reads CASSAMTGRDIQYF. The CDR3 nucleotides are TGTGCCAGCAGTGCGATGACAGGGAGAGACATTCAGTACTTC.

CDR3 in amino acids: CASSLQKNQPQHF. The DNA for the CDR3 is TGTGCCAGCAGCTTACAGAAAAATCAGCCCCAGCATTTT. The chain couples TRBV7-2 to TRBJ1-5; D is uncertain. This CDR3 spans 13 amino acids. V lost 2 bases, J lost 4 bases, and 6 bases lay in between. CDR1 is SGHTA and CDR2 is FQGNSA in the germline V gene.

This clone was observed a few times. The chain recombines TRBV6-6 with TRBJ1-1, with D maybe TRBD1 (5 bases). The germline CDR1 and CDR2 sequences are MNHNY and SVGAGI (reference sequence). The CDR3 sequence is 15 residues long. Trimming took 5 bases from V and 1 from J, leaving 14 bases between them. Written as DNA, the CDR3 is TGTGCCAGCAGTCTCGCGGGGCCGCAGAACACTGAAGCTTTCTTT. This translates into CASSLAGPQNTEAFF.